A selection of T cell receptor beta chains follows, all from one sample in a study of identical twins. TCRdb itself ran the 5' RACE reads through MiXCR, one entry per CDR3 protein. The sample yields about 570,000 distinct CDR3 sequences, 9% to 10% seen once. These data were also filed under a second study, of yellow fever vaccine responses in identical twins.

Input material: PBMCs. Source of these receptors: a woman aged 18-29 years in good health. The CDR3 runs from the conserved cysteine through the conserved F or W. A D gene is named only where the DNA matches it firmly. Clone size, where shown, is once, few, many, or a class for clones that have expanded.

V: TRBV12-3/TRBV12-4; J: TRBJ1-2; size: few; D: .; CDR3: CASTDTGIRGYTF; DNA: TGTGCCAGCACCGACACAGGGATTCGGGGCTACACCTTC
V: TRBV3-1; J: TRBJ2-6; size: .; D: .; CDR3: CASSQAGGANVLTF; DNA: TGTGCCAGCAGCCAGGCTGGTGGGGCCAACGTCCTGACTTTC
V: TRBV7-2; J: TRBJ2-3; size: .; D: .; CDR3: CASSPAFADTQYF; DNA: TGTGCCAGCAGCCCGGCGTTCGCAGATACGCAGTATTTT
V: TRBV20-1; J: TRBJ2-1; size: .; D: TRBD1; CDR3: CSARTGTNEQFF; DNA: TGCAGTGCCAGGACAGGGACCAATGAGCAGTTCTTC
V: TRBV7-2; J: TRBJ1-5; size: many; D: .; CDR3: CASSYRAEQPQHF; DNA: TGTGCCAGCAGCTACAGGGCGGAACAGCCCCAGCATTTT
V: TRBV6-1; J: TRBJ2-7; size: .; D: TRBD2; CDR3: CASTGGTSYEQYF; DNA: TGTGCCAGCACGGGGGGGACCTCCTACGAGCAGTACTTC
V: TRBV10-1; J: TRBJ2-1; size: .; D: TRBD1; CDR3: CASSEGTDPIDNEQFF; DNA: TGCGCCAGCAGTGAGGGGACAGATCCTATTGACAATGAGCAGTTCTTC
V: TRBV20-1; J: TRBJ2-1; size: .; D: TRBD2; CDR3: CSASTGLAGGHEQFF; DNA: TGCAGTGCTAGTACGGGACTAGCGGGGGGGCATGAGCAGTTCTTC
V: TRBV7-9; J: TRBJ2-5; size: few; D: TRBD2; CDR3: CASRKTSGEETQYF; DNA: TGTGCCAGCAGAAAGACTAGCGGAGAAGAGACCCAGTACTTC
V: TRBV4-3; J: TRBJ2-3; size: few; D: .; CDR3: CASSSRGWEDTQYF; DNA: TGCGCCAGCAGTTCGCGCGGGTGGGAAGATACGCAGTATTTT
V: TRBV5-1; J: TRBJ1-2; size: few; D: TRBD1; CDR3: CASSLYGTGYGYTF; DNA: TGCGCCAGCAGCTTGTATGGGACAGGCTATGGCTACACCTTC
V: TRBV7-9; J: TRBJ2-7; size: few; D: .; CDR3: CASLGTLSYEQYF; DNA: TGTGCCAGCCTCGGGACCCTCTCCTACGAGCAGTACTTC
V: TRBV3-1; J: TRBJ2-7; size: few; D: .; CDR3: CASSHNLSPYEQYF; DNA: TGTGCCAGCAGCCATAATCTAAGTCCCTACGAGCAGTACTTC
V: TRBV6-1; J: TRBJ2-1; size: .; D: TRBD2; CDR3: CASRDSGRTLDEQFF; DNA: TGTGCCAGCAGGGATAGCGGGAGAACGTTAGATGAGCAGTTCTTC
V: TRBV20-1; J: TRBJ2-7; size: few; D: TRBD1; CDR3: CSASWDRVNYEQYF; DNA: TGCAGTGCTAGCTGGGACAGGGTTAATTACGAGCAGTACTTC
V: TRBV5-1; J: TRBJ2-2; size: many; D: TRBD1; CDR3: CASSPRGQVNTGELFF; DNA: TGCGCCAGCAGCCCGAGGGGACAGGTGAACACCGGGGAGCTGTTTTTT
V: TRBV29-1; J: TRBJ2-7; size: .; D: TRBD1; CDR3: CSARGTGAIEQYF; DNA: TGCAGCGCCAGGGGGACAGGGGCTATCGAGCAGTACTTC
V: TRBV6-1; J: TRBJ2-3; size: .; D: TRBD2; CDR3: CASSVSASGGRDTQYF; DNA: TGTGCCAGCAGTGTCTCGGCTAGCGGGGGGCGCGATACGCAGTATTTT
V: TRBV7-2; J: TRBJ2-5; size: few; D: .; CDR3: CASSLVVGVGQYF; DNA: TGTGCCAGCAGCTTAGTAGTGGGGGTGGGCCAGTACTTC
V: TRBV4-3; J: TRBJ2-6; size: .; D: .; CDR3: CASSPNAAGANVLTF; DNA: TGCGCCAGCAGCCCAAACGCTGCTGGGGCCAACGTCCTGACTTTC
V: TRBV12-3/TRBV12-4; J: TRBJ2-5; size: few; D: .; CDR3: CASSPMNSGWETQYF; DNA: TGTGCCAGCAGCCCCATGAACTCCGGTTGGGAGACCCAGTACTTC
V: TRBV10-3; J: TRBJ2-1; size: many; D: TRBD2; CDR3: CAISPGLGTYSEQFF; DNA: TGTGCCATCAGCCCGGGACTAGGAACTTACAGTGAGCAGTTCTTC
V: TRBV3-1; J: TRBJ2-2; size: many; D: TRBD1; CDR3: CASSQDAGTGFGGELFF; DNA: TGTGCCAGCAGCCAAGATGCCGGGACAGGGTTCGGAGGGGAGCTGTTTTTT
V: TRBV28; J: TRBJ1-2; size: .; D: TRBD1; CDR3: CASRQGPWGYTF; DNA: TGTGCCAGCCGACAGGGGCCCTGGGGCTACACCTTC
V: TRBV12-3/TRBV12-4; J: TRBJ2-3; size: many; D: .; CDR3: CASVRGDTQYF; DNA: TGTGCCAGCGTCCGGGGAGATACGCAGTATTTT
V: TRBV10-3; J: TRBJ2-7; size: .; D: TRBD1; CDR3: CAISQSDRDEHEQYF; DNA: TGTGCCATCAGCCAATCGGACAGGGATGAGCACGAGCAGTACTTC
V: TRBV3-1; J: TRBJ2-3; size: many; D: TRBD2; CDR3: CASSPPWTSGSYTQYF; DNA: TGTGCCAGCAGCCCGCCTTGGACTAGCGGGAGTTATACGCAGTATTTT
V: TRBV11-1; J: TRBJ2-7; size: many; D: .; CDR3: CASSPEPENSYEQYF; DNA: TGTGCCAGCAGCCCAGAGCCCGAGAACTCCTACGAGCAGTACTTC
V: TRBV6-2/TRBV6-3; J: TRBJ2-7; size: .; D: TRBD1; CDR3: CASSYSWTGAYEQYF; DNA: TGTGCCAGCAGTTACTCATGGACAGGAGCCTACGAGCAGTACTTC
V: TRBV5-1; J: TRBJ2-1; size: many; D: TRBD2; CDR3: CATKLGLGSYNEQFF; DNA: TGCGCCACCAAACTAGGACTAGGTTCCTACAATGAGCAGTTCTTC
V: TRBV5-1; J: TRBJ2-1; size: few; D: TRBD2; CDR3: CASSLQHPAGVYNEQFF; DNA: TGCGCCAGCAGCTTGCAACATCCAGCGGGAGTCTACAATGAGCAGTTCTTC
V: TRBV5-1; J: TRBJ2-7; size: once; D: .; CDR3: CASSLGGLANSYEQYF; DNA: TGCGCCAGCAGCTTGGGGGGGCTTGCAAACTCCTACGAGCAGTACTTC
V: TRBV11-1; J: TRBJ2-1; size: .; D: TRBD2; CDR3: CASSPRGGGAIGVSYNEQFF; DNA: TGTGCCAGCTCCCCGAGGGGCGGGGGGGCAATAGGGGTCTCCTACAATGAGCAGTTCTTC
V: TRBV7-9; J: TRBJ2-1; size: few; D: TRBD2; CDR3: CASVGASGGANEQFF; DNA: TGTGCCAGCGTAGGGGCTAGCGGGGGGGCGAATGAGCAGTTCTTC
V: TRBV6-1; J: TRBJ1-5; size: many; D: .; CDR3: CASSREYSNQPQHF; DNA: TGTGCCAGCAGTAGGGAGTATAGCAATCAGCCCCAGCATTTT
V: TRBV6-1; J: TRBJ2-1; size: many; D: TRBD2; CDR3: CASSREDSYNEQFF; DNA: TGTGCCAGCAGCCGGGAGGACTCCTACAATGAGCAGTTCTTC
V: TRBV11-2; J: TRBJ2-5; size: .; D: .; CDR3: CASSLVAGMETQYF; DNA: TGTGCCAGCAGCTTAGTCGCGGGGATGGAGACCCAGTACTTC